This T cell receptor (beta chain) was captured by sequencing in a study of blood T cell repertoires in COVID-19. Study background: The United States, Italy and Spain supplied acute and convalescent COVID-19 samples.

Cohorts were based on clinical histories the participants reported. Sequencing was performed with immunoSEQ multiplex PCR; in TCRdb, only in-frame clones are kept and a portion is missing. This table has some 250,000 clones, 91% appearing once. Germline V gene data show CDR1 as LNHDA and CDR2 as SQIVND (reference sequence). CDR3 length: 15 residues. Unmatched junction bases numbered 4, after V lost 1 base and J lost 5 bases. Sequenced sample: PBMCs or T cells enriched from blood (not recorded which). The V and J genes are TRBV19 and TRBJ2-2; TRBD2 matches 7 bases. This TCR came from a human donor in a cohort exposed to, infected with or recovered from COVID-19 (not recorded which). The donor label of this sample is uncertain. The chain's CDR3 is CASSIVTGGTGELFF. DNA of the CDR3: TGTGCCAGTAGTATAGTAACGGGGGGAACCGGGGAGCTGTTTTTT.